This T cell receptor beta chain was sequenced in a study of blood T cells in healthy people across ages. The second PCR ran about 6 to 11 cycles with a sample-barcoded 5' primer and J-beta primers. TCRdb passed the 5' RACE reads through MiXCR, listing each CDR3 protein once. Of about 1,600,000 distinct CDR3 sequences in the sample, around 42% are singletons; the top ten hold roughly 7.9%. The receptor comes from a woman under 30 in good health. The sample was blood.

CDR3 in amino acids: CASSQILSGGQDTQYF. The CDR3 nucleotides are TGTGCCAGCAGCCAAATTCTATCGGGAGGGCAAGATACGCAGTATTTT. The gene calls are TRBV3-1 and TRBJ2-3; 8 bases fit TRBD2. The CDR3 length is 16 residues. Germline V gene lookup returns CDR1 LGHDT and CDR2 YNNKEL (reference sequence). The ends lost 2 bases at V and 5 bases at J; junction bases unmatched: 9.